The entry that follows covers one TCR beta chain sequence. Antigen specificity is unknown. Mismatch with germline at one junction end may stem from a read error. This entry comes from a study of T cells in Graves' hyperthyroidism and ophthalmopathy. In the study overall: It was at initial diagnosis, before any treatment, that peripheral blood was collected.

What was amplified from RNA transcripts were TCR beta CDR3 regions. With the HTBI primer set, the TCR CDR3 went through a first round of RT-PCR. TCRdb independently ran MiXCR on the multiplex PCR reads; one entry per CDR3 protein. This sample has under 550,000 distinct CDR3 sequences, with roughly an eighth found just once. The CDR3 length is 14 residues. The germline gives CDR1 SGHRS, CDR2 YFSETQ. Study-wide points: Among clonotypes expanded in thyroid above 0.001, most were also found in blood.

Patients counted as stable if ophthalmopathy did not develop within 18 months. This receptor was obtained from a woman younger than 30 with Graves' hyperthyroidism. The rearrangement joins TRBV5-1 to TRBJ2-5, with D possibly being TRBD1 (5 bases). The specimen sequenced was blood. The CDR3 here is CASSLDRYQETKYF. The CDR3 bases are TGCGCCAGCAGCTTGGACAGGTACCAAGAGACCAAGTACTTC.